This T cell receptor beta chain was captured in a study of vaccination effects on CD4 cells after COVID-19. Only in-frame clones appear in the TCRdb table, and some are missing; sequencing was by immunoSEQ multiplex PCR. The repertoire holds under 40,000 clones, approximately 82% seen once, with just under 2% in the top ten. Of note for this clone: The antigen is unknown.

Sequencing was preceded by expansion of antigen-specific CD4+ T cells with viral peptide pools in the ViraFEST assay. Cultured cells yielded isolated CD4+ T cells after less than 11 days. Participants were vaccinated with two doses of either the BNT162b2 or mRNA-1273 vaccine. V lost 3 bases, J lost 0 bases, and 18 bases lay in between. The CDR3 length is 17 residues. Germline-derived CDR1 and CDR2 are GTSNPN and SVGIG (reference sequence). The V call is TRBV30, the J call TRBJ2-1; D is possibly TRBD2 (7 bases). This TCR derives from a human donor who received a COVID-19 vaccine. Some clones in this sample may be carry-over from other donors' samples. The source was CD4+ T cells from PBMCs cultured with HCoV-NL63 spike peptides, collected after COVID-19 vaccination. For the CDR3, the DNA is TGTGCCTGGAGGATTAGGGGGGGCCTAAGCTCCTACAATGAGCAGTTCTTC. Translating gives CAWRIRGGLSSYNEQFF.